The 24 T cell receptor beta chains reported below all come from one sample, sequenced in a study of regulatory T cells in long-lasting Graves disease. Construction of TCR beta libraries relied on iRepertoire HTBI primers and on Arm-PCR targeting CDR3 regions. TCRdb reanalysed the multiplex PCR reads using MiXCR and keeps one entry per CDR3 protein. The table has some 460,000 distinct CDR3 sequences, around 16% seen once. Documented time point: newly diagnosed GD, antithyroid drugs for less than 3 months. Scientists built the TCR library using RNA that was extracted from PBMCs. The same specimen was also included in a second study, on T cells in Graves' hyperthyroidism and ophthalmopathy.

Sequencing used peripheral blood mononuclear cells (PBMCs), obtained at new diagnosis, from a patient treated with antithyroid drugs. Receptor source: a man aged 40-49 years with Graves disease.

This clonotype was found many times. The CDR3 DNA sequence: TGTGCCAGCAGTTTAACAGGGTCAGCCAAAAACATTCAGTACTTC. Protein product: CASSLTGSAKNIQYF. This sequence joins TRBV28 and TRBJ2-4; tentatively, D is TRBD1 (6 bases). V lost 2 bases and J lost 0, with 8 bases in between. There are 15 residues in the CDR3. CDR1 is MDHEN, CDR2 SYDVKM, per germline.

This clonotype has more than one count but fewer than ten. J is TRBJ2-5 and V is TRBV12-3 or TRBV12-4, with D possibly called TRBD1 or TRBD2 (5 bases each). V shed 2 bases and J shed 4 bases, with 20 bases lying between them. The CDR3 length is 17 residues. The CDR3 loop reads CASSLSVGPRAVETQYF. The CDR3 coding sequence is TGTGCCAGCAGTTTAAGTGTGGGACCTAGGGCGGTAGAGACCCAGTACTTC.

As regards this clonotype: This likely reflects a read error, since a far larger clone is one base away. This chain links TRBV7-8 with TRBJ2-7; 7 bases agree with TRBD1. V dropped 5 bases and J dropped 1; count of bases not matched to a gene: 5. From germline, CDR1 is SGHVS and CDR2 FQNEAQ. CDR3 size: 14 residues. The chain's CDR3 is CASSRQGMSYEQYF. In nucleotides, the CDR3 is TGTGCCAGCAGCCGACAGGGTATGTCCTACGAGCAGTACTTC.

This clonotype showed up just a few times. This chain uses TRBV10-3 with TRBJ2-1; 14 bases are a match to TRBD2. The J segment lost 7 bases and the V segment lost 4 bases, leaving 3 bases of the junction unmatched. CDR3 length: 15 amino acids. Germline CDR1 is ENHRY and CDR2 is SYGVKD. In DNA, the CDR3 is TGTGCCATCAGTGCGACTAGCGGGAGGGATAATGAGCAGTTCTTC. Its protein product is CAISATSGRDNEQFF.

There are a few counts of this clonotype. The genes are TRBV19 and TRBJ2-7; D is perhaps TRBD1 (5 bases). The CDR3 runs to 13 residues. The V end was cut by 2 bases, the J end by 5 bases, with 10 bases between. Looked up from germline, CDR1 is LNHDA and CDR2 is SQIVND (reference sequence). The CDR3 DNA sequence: TGTGCCAGTAGTATAACCGCCAGGGACGAGCAGTACTTC. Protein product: CASSITARDEQYF.

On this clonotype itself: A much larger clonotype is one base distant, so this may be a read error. CDR3 in DNA: TGTGCCAGCACCGACCCCCCGTGGCGGGAGCGCTCCTACGAGCAGTACTTC. Amino acid sequence: CASTDPPWRERSYEQYF. The genes are TRBV28 and TRBJ2-7, with 7 nucleotides matching TRBD2. V lost 7 bases to trimming and J lost 0 bases; unmatched junction nucleotides: 15. This CDR3 is built from 17 residues. Germline CDR1 and CDR2: MDHEN and SYDVKM.

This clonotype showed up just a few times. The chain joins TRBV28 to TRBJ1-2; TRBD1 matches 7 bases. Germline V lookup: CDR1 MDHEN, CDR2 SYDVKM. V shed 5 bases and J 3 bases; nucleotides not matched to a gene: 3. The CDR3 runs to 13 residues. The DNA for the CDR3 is TGTGCCAGCAGTACGGGGACAGACTATGGCTACACCTTC. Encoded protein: CASSTGTDYGYTF.

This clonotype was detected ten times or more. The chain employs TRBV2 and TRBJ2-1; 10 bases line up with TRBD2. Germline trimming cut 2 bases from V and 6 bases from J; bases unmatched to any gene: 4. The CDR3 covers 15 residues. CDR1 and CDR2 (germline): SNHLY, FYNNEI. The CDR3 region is CASSESSGSLNEQFF. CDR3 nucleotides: TGTGCCAGCAGTGAATCTAGCGGGAGTCTCAATGAGCAGTTCTTC.

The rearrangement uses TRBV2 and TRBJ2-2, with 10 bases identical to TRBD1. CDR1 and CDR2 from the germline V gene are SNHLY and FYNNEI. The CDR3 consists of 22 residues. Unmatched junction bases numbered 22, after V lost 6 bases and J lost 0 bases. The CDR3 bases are TGTGCCAGCAGACCCGGGACAGGGGTCGAGATGCATCCCGATGCGAACACCGGGGAGCTGTTTTTT. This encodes CASRPGTGVEMHPDANTGELFF.

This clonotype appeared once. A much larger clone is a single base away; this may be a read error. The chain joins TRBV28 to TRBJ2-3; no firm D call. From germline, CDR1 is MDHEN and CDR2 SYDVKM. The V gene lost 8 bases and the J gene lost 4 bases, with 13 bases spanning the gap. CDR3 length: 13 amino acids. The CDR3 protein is CASGVTGSDTQYF. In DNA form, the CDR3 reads TGTGCCAGCGGTGTGACTGGATCAGATACGCAGTATTTT.

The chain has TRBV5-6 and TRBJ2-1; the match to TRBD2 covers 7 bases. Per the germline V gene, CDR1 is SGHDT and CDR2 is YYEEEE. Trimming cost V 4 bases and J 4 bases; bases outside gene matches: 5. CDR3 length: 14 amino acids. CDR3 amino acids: CASSTSGIYNEQFF. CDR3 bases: TGTGCCAGCAGCACCAGCGGGATTTACAATGAGCAGTTCTTC.

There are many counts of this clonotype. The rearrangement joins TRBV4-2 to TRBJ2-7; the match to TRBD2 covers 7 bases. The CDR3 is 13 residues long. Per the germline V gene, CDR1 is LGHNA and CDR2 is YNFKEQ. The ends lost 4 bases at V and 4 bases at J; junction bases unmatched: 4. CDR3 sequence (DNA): TGTGCCAGCAGCCGGGGGGAGGGATACGAGCAGTACTTC. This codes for CASSRGEGYEQYF.

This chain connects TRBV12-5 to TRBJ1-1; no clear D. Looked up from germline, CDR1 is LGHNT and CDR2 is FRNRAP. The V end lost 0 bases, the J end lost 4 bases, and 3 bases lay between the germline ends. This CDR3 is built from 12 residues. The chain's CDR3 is CASGLVSTEAFF. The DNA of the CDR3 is TGTGCTAGTGGTTTGGTTAGCACTGAAGCTTTCTTT.

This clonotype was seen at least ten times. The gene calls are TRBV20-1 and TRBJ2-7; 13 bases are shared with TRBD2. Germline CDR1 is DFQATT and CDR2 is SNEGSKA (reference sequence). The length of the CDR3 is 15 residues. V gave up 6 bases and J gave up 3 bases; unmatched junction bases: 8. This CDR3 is CSAVGLAGAIYEQYF. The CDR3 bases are TGCAGTGCAGTTGGACTAGCGGGGGCCATCTACGAGCAGTACTTC.

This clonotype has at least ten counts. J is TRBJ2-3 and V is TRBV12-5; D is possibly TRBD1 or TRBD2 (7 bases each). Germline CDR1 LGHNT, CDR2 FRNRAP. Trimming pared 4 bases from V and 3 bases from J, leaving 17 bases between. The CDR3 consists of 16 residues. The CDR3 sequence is CASGSTGEGATDTQYF. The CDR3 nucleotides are TGTGCTAGTGGTTCCACCGGGGAGGGGGCAACAGATACGCAGTATTTT.

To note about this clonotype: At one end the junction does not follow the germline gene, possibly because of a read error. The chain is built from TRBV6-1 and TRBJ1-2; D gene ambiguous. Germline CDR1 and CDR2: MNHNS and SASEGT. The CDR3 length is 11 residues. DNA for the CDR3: TGTGCCAGCAGGGAAGTAGGTGGCTACACCTTC. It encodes CASREVGGYTF.

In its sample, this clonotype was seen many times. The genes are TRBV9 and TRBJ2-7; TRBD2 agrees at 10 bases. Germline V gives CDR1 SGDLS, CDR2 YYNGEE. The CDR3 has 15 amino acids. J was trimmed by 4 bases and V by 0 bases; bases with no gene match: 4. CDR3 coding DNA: TGTGCCAGCAGCGTAGCGCCAGCGGGAGGGTACGAGCAGTACTTC. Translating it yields CASSVAPAGGYEQYF. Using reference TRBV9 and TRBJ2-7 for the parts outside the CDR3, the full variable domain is DSGVTQTPKHLITATGQRVTLRCSPRSGDLSVYWYQQSLDQGLQFLIQYYNGEERAKGNILERFSAQQFPDLHSELNLSSLELGDSALYFCASSVAPAGGYEQYFGPGTRLTVT.

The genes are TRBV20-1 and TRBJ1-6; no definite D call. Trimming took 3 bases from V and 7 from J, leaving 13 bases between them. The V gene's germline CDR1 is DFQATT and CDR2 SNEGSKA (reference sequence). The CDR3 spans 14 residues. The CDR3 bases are TGCAGTGCTAGCCGCGGGTTTGGGAATTCACCCCTCCACTTT. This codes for CSASRGFGNSPLHF.

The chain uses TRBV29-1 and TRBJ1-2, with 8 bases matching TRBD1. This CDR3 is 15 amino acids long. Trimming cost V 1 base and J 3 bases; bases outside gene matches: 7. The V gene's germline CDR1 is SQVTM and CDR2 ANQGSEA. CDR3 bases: TGCAGCGTTGAAGGGAAGGACAGGGCGGACTATGGCTACACCTTC. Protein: CSVEGKDRADYGYTF.

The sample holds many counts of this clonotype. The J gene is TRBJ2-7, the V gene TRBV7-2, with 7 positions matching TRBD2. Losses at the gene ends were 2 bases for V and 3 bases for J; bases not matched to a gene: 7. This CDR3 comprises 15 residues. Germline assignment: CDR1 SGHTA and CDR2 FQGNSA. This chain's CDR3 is CASSLREVLYYEQYF. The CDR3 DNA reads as TGTGCCAGCAGCTTACGGGAGGTACTCTACTACGAGCAGTACTTC.

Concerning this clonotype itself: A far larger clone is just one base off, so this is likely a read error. CDR3 sequence reads: CASRNRANSYEQFF. CDR3 DNA: TGTGCCAGCAGAAACCGGGCCAACTCCTACGAGCAGTTCTTC. J is TRBJ2-1 and V is TRBV28; D call uncertain. Per germline, CDR1 MDHEN and CDR2 SYDVKM. Trimming removed 6 bases at V and 10 bases at J, with 19 bases between. The CDR3 totals 14 residues.

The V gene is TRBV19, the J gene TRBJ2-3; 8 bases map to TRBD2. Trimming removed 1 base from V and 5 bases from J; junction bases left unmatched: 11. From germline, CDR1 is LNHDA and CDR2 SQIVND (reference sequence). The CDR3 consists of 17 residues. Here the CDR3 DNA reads TGTGCCAGTAGTATAGGTCGAGCGGGAGTGTTTAGAGATACGCAGTATTTT. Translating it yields CASSIGRAGVFRDTQYF.

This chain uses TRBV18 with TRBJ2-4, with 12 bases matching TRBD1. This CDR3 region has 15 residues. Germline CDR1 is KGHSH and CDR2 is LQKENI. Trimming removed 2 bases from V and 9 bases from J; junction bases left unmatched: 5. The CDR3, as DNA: TGTGCCAGCTCACCAGGGACAGGGGGCGCGAGCATTCAGTACTTC. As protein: CASSPGTGGASIQYF. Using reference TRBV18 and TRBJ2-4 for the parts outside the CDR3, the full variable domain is NAGVMQNPRHLVRRRGQEARLRCSPMKGHSHVYWYRQLPEEGLKFMVYLQKENIIDESGMPKERFSAEFPKEGPSILRIQQVVRGDSAAYFCASSPGTGGASIQYFGAGTRLSVL.

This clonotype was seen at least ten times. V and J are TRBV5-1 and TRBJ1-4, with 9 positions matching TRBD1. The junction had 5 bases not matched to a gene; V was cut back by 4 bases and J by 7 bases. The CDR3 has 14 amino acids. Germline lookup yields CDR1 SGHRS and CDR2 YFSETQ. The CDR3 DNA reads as TGCGCCAGCAGCGCACAGGGGGCCATTGAAAAACTGTTTTTT. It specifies CASSAQGAIEKLFF.